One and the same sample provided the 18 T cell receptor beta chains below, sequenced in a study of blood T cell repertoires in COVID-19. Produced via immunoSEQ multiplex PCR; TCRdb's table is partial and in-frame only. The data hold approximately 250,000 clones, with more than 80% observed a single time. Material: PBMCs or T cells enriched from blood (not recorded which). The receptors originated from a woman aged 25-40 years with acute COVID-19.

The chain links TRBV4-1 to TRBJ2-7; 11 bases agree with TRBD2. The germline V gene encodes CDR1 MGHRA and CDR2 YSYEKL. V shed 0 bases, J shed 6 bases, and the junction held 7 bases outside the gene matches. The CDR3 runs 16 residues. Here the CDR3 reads CASSQDNGLAGGEQYF. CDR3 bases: TGCGCCAGCAGCCAAGACAACGGGCTAGCGGGAGGCGAGCAGTACTTC.

The CDR3 region is CASSPGTSGRLLLYNEQFF. The DNA for the CDR3 is TGTGCCAGTAGTCCTGGGACTAGCGGGAGGCTCCTACTATACAATGAGCAGTTCTTC. This chain uses TRBV19 with TRBJ2-1, with 15 nucleotides matching TRBD2. CDR1 LNHDA and CDR2 SQIVND come from the germline V gene (reference sequence). The CDR3 is 19 residues long. Unmatched junction bases numbered 12, after V lost 5 bases and J lost 4 bases.

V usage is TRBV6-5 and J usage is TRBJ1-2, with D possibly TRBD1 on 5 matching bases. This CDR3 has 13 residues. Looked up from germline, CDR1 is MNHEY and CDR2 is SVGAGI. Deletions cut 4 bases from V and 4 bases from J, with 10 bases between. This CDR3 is CASSSTDFYGYTF. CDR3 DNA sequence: TGTGCCAGCAGTTCGACAGACTTCTATGGCTACACCTTC.

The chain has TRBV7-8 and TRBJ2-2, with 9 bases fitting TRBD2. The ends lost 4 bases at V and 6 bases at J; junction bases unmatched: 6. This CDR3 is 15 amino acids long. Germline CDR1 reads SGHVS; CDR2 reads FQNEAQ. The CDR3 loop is CASSSGLALPGELFF. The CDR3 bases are TGTGCCAGCAGCTCGGGACTAGCTCTCCCCGGGGAGCTGTTTTTT.

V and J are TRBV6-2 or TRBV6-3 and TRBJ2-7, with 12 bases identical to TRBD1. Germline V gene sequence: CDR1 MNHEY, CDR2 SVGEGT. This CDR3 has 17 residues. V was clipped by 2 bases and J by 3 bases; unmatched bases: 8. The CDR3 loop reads CASSYVGTGGHFYEQYF. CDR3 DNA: TGTGCCAGCAGTTACGTCGGGACAGGGGGCCATTTCTACGAGCAGTACTTC.

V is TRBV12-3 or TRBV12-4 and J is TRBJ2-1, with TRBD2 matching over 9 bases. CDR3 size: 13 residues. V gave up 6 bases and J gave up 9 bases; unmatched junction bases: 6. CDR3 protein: CASSILAGGEQFF. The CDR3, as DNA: TGTGCCAGCAGCATACTAGCGGGCGGTGAGCAGTTCTTC.

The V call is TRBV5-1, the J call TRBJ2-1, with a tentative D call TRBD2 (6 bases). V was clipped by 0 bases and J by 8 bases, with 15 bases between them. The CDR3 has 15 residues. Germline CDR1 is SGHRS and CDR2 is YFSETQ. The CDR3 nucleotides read TGCGCCAGCAGCTTGGCGGGACTCCAGGTCGATGAGCAGTTCTTC. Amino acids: CASSLAGLQVDEQFF.

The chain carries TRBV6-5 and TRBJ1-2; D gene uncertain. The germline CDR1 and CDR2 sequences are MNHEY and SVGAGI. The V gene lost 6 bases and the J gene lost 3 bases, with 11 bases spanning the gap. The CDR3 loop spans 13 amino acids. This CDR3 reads CASRPGLDYGYTF. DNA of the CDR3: TGTGCCAGCAGACCCGGACTGGACTATGGCTACACCTTC.

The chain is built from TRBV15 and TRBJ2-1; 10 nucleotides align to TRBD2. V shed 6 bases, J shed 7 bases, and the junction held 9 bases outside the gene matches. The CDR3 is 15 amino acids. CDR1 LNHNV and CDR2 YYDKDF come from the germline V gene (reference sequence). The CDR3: CATRGGTSARNEQFF. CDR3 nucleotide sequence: TGTGCCACCAGAGGAGGGACTAGCGCCAGGAATGAGCAGTTCTTC.

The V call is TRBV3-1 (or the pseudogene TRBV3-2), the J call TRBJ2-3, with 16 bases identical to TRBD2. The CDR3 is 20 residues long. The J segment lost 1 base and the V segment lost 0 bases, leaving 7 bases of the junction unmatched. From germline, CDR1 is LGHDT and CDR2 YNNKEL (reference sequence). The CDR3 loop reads CASSQEGLAGGHVGTDTQYF. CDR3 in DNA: TGTGCCAGCAGCCAAGAGGGACTAGCGGGAGGGCATGTTGGCACAGATACGCAGTATTTT.

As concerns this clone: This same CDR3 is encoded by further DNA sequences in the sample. Written as DNA, the CDR3 is TGTGCCAGCAGTCTACCCGGGGGCTATGGCTACACCTTC. Protein sequence: CASSLPGGYGYTF. This sequence joins TRBV28 and TRBJ1-2; D is possibly TRBD1 (5 bases). V was shortened by 5 bases and J by 4 bases, with 11 bases between the two germline ends. Germline assignment: CDR1 MDHEN and CDR2 SYDVKM. This CDR3 is built from 13 residues.

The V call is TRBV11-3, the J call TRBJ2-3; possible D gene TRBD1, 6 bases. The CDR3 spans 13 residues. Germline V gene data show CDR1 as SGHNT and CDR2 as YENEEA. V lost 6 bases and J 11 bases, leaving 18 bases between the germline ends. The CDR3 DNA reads TGTGCCAGCAGGCGCCCCGAGGGGGTGGAGCAGTATTTT. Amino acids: CASRRPEGVEQYF. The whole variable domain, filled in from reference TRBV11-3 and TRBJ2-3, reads EAGVVQSPRYKIIEKKQPVAFWCNPISGHNTLYWYLQNLGQGPELLIRYENEEAVDDSQLPKDRFSAERLKGVDSTLKIQPAELGDSAVYLCASRRPEGVEQYFGPGTRLTVL.

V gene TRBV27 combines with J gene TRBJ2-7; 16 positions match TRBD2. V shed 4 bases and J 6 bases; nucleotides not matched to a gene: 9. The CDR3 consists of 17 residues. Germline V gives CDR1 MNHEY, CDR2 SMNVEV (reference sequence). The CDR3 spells CASSSGLAGGPKSEQYF. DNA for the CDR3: TGTGCCAGCAGTTCGGGACTAGCGGGAGGGCCAAAGTCCGAGCAGTACTTC.

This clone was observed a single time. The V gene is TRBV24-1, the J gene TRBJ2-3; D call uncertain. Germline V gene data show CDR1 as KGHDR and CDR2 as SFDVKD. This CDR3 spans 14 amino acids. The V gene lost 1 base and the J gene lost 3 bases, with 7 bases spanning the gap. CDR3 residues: CATSDFSRTDTQYF. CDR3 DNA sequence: TGTGCCACCAGTGATTTCTCGCGGACAGATACGCAGTATTTT.

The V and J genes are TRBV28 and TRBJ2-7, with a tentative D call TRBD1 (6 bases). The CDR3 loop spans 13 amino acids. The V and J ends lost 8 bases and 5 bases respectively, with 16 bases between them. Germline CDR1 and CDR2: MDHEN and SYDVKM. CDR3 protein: CASVPGQIDEQYF. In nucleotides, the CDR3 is TGTGCCAGCGTACCTGGACAGATTGACGAGCAGTACTTC.

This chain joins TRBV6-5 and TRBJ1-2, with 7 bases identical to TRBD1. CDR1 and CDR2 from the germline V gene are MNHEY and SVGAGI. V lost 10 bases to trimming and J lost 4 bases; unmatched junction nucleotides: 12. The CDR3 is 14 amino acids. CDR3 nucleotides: TGTGCCACCCTTCGGGCAGGGGGAGGCTATGGCTACACCTTC. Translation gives CATLRAGGGYGYTF.

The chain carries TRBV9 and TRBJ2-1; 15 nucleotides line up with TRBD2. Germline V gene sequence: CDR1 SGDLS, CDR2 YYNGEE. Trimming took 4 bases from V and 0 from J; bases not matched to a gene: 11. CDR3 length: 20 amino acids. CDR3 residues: CASSPEGTSGRPVSYNEQFF. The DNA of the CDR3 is TGTGCCAGCAGCCCTGAAGGGACTAGCGGGAGGCCGGTCTCCTACAATGAGCAGTTCTTC.

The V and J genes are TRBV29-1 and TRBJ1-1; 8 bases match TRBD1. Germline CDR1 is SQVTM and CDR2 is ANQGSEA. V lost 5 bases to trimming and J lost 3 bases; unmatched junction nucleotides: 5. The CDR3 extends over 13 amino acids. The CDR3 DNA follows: TGCAGCGTTTCGGACAGGGCGGACACTGAAGCTTTCTTT. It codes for CSVSDRADTEAFF.